Given below is one TCR beta chain in context. Germline values: CDR1 KGHSH, CDR2 LQKENI. This CDR3 comprises 12 residues. V lost 6 bases and J lost 2, with 6 bases in between. Sequencing used immunoSEQ multiplex PCR; TCRdb keeps in-frame clones, though not all of them. The sample includes just over 250,000 clones, about 89% of them seen just once. The data belong to a study of blood T cell repertoires in COVID-19. Sequencing was carried out using peripheral blood. The chain carries TRBV18 and TRBJ2-3; D is unresolved. This clonotype was sampled from a woman aged 45-60 years with acute or convalescent COVID-19. The CDR3 is CASSQFTDTQYF. CDR3 nucleotide sequence: TGTGCCAGCTCGCAGTTCACAGATACGCAGTATTTT.